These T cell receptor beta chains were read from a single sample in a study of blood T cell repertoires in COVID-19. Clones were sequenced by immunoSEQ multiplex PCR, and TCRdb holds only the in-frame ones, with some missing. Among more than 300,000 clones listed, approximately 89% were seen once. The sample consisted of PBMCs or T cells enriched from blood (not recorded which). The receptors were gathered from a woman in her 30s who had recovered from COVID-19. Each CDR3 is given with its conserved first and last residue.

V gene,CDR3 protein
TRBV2,CAADGGSSYNEQFF
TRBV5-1,CASHRGGNDGYTF
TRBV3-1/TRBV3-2,CASSQEGLRDSPAYEQYF
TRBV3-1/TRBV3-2,CASSLPRRTGGTQYF
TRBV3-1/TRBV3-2,CASSGLAGVLSDTQYF
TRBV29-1,CSVEELLLMNTEAFF
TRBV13,CASSLMGDRDFNYGYTF
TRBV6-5,CASIQTGELGGYTF
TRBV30,CAWSMAGTNFQPQHF
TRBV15,CATSRDLGDEQYF
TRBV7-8,CASSPGQGASNEQFF
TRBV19,CASSTRPIGDEQFF
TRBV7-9,CASSLQGPNTEAFF
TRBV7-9,CASSLDISGRAYNEQFF
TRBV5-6,CASSLYLYEQYF
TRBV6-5,CASSYSILPGAYEQYF
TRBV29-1,CSVGGTSGTYEQYF
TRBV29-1,CSVGAGGPQHF
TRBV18,CASSPGTRDRGNNYGYTF
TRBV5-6,CASSPGTSYSGDTQYF
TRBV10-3,CAISEGSGGSYEQYF
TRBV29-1,CSVATAYEQYF
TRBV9,CASSTGTSGSEFF
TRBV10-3,CAISGTGINYGYTF
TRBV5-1,CASRQTMNTEAFF
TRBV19,CASSIGGLSHTEAFF
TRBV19,CASRSRGDQPQHF
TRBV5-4,CASSLGLATGEQYF
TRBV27,CASSPAGINQPQHF
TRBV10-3,CAISGQGREETQYF
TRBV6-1,CASSAHRLTGSGTSYEQYF
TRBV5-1,CASSHTGGAYNEQFF
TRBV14,CASSQEWRFSGANVLTF
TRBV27,CASRSSGGGQPQHF
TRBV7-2,CASSPQGDYGYTF
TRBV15,CATSRDGTYNYGYTF
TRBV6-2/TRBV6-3,CASSHLRLAGINEQFF
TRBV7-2,CASSLASSRNEQFF
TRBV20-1,CSASRQGYYGYTF